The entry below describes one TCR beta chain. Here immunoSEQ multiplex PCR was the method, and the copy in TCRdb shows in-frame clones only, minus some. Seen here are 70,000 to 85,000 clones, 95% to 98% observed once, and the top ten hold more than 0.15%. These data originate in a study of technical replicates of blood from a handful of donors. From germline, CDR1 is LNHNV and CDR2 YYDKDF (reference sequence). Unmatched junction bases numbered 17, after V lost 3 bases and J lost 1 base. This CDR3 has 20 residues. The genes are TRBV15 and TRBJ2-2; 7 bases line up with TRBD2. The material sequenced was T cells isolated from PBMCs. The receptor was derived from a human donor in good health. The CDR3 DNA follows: TGTGCCACCAGCAGTCCCTCCCCCCGCAGCGGGAAGCTGAACACCGGGGAGCTGTTTTTT. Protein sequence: CATSSPSPRSGKLNTGELFF.